Listed below are T cell receptor beta chains from one sample, sequenced in a study of blood T cell repertoires in COVID-19. Sequenced by immunoSEQ multiplex PCR; TCRdb stores in-frame clones only, minus some. The sample has over 600,000 clones; 75% to 90% are singletons. The specimen was peripheral blood. The receptors were gathered from a woman aged 18-35 years with acute or convalescent COVID-19. Each CDR3 is given without its conserved first and last residue.

CDR3aa	v_gene	j_gene
ASTPDRANNSPLH	TRBV7-9	TRBJ1-6
ASSRTGTDYGYT	TRBV6-4	TRBJ1-2
ASTREANYGYT	TRBV6-5	TRBJ1-2
ASKLVAQETQY	TRBV6-6	TRBJ2-5
ASSRSTGGVQPQH	TRBV27	TRBJ1-5
ASSLRAGERDHAF	TRBV5-4	TRBJ1-1
ASSQRDKCGYT	TRBV6-5	TRBJ1-2
ASSKARGDPVVGYT	TRBV21-1	TRBJ1-2
ASSLVPYYEQY	TRBV7-2	TRBJ2-7
SASSSGNSPLH	TRBV20-1	TRBJ1-6
ASSAGTAVMSGYT	TRBV2	TRBJ1-2
ASSLYVGGELF	TRBV5-6	TRBJ2-2
AWRDSGPTYEQY	TRBV30	TRBJ2-7
ATSDPRQGAKTDTQY	TRBV24-1	TRBJ2-3
ASSLGTGVTPQH	TRBV27	TRBJ1-5
ASSWVKGGYGRELF	TRBV13	TRBJ2-2
ASSLTENTEAF	TRBV6-5	TRBJ1-1
ASSQDTRGPEAF	TRBV4-3	TRBJ1-1
ASGRQGTHGYT	TRBV2	TRBJ1-2
ASSHTDRGYGYT	TRBV9	TRBJ1-2
ASSVVADLNSPLH	TRBV9	TRBJ1-6
ASSPLGGPINTEAF	TRBV19	TRBJ1-1
ASSLPSSYNEQF	TRBV2	TRBJ2-1
ASTRGRDYEQY	TRBV6-5	TRBJ2-7
ATSDPAGAGNEQF	TRBV24-1	TRBJ2-1
ASSTHRGGYT	TRBV7-2	TRBJ1-2
ASSYSNFMRGGGYT	TRBV6-5	TRBJ1-2
ASSLLDIQSNRPQH	TRBV6-6	TRBJ1-5
ASSSWAGGSYEQY	TRBV6-5	TRBJ2-7